The source of this T cell receptor (beta chain) is a study of CD8 T cells in ankylosing spondylitis. TCRdb re-called the 5' RACE reads through MiXCR, storing one row per CDR3 protein. The data contain just under 350,000 distinct CDR3 sequences, about 15% of them singletons. The CDR3 is made up of 15 amino acids. The junction had 5 bases not matched to a gene; V was cut back by 1 base and J by 7 bases. Germline V gives CDR1 SGHRS, CDR2 YFSETQ. Sequencing input: blood, either unsorted or a sorted T cell fraction (not recorded which). The sequence was obtained from a male donor with ankylosing spondylitis or in good health (not recorded which). The genes are TRBV5-1 and TRBJ1-1, with 12 nucleotides matching TRBD1. The CDR3 spells CASSLRGQGASEAFF. CDR3 DNA sequence: TGCGCCAGCAGCTTGAGGGGACAGGGGGCAAGTGAAGCTTTCTTT.